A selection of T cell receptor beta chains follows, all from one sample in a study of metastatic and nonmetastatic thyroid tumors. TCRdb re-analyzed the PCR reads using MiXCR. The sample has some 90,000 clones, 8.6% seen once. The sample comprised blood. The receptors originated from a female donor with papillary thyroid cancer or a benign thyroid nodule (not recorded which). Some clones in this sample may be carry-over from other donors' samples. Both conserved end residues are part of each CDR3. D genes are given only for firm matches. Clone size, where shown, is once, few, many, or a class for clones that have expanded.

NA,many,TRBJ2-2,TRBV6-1,TGTGCCAGCCTTGACAGGATGAACACCGGGGAGCTGTTTTTT,CASLDRMNTGELFF
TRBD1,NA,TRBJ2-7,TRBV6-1,TGTGCCAGCCGGACAGGGGGAATCTACGAGCAGTACTTC,CASRTGGIYEQYF
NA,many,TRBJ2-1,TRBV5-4,TGTGCCAGCACCCCGCGCGCGGACAGTTACAATGAGCAGTTCTTC,CASTPRADSYNEQFF
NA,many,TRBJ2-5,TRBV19,TGTGCCAGTAGCCCCGGGGCGGGGAATCGAGAGACCCAGTACTTC,CASSPGAGNRETQYF
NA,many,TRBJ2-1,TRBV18,TGTGCCAGCTCCCTGGGGGGCAATGAGCAGTTCTTC,CASSLGGNEQFF
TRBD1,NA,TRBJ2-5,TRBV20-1,TGCAGTGCTAGCGGGACAGTACAAGAGACCCAGTACTTC,CSASGTVQETQYF
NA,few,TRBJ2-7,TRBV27,TGTGCCAGCAGTCCTAGGGTCTCCTACGAGCAGTACTTC,CASSPRVSYEQYF
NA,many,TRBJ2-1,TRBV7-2,TGTGCCAGCAGCTTTCCTAGTGCCTCCTACAATGAGCAGTTCTTC,CASSFPSASYNEQFF
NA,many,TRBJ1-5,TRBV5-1,TGCGCCAGCAGCCCGGGAGGAGGAGGCAATCAGCCCCAGCATTTT,CASSPGGGGNQPQHF
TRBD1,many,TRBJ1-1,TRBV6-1,TGTGCCAGCAGTGAAGGGACAGGAGACAACACTGAAGCTTTCTTT,CASSEGTGDNTEAFF
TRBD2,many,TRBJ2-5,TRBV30,TGTGCCTGGAGTGTTGTAGCGGGAATCCAAGAGACCCAGTACTTC,CAWSVVAGIQETQYF
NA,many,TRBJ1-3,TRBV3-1,TGTGCCAGCAGCACCCCAGGGAACGGAAACACCATATATTTT,CASSTPGNGNTIYF
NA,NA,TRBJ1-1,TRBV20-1,TGCAGTGCTAGAGGCAACTCGGTTAACACTGAAGCTTTCTTT,CSARGNSVNTEAFF
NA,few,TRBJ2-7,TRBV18,TGTGCCAGCTCACAGGGCTCCTACGAGCAGTACTTC,CASSQGSYEQYF
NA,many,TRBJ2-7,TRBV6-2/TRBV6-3,TGTGCCAGCAGTTACTCGCGACAGGAGCAGTACTTC,CASSYSRQEQYF
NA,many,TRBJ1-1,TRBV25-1,TGTGCCAGCAGTGAAAATCCCACAACGGCGAGGGATAGCACTGAAGCTTTCTTT,CASSENPTTARDSTEAFF
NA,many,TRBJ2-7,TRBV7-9,TGTGCCAGCAGCAAATCCGGCGAGCAGTACTTC,CASSKSGEQYF
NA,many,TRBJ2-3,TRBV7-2,TGTGCCAGCACGGGAGCTTATTTGCGTGGGACGGGGGCAGATACGCAGTATTTT,CASTGAYLRGTGADTQYF
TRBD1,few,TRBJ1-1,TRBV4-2,TGTGCCAGCAGCCAAGAGGACAGGGGTATGAACACTGAAGCTTTCTTT,CASSQEDRGMNTEAFF
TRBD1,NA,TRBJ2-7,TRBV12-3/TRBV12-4,TGTGCCAGCAGCCCCGGACAGGGCCTTTCCTACGAGCAGTACTTC,CASSPGQGLSYEQYF
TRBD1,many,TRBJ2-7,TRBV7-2,TGTGCCAGCAGTTTCGGACAGGGAGGTCGCGAGCAGTACTTC,CASSFGQGGREQYF
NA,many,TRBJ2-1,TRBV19,TGTGCCAGTAGTATAGGAGGCGCTTACAATGAGCAGTTCTTC,CASSIGGAYNEQFF
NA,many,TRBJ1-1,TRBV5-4,TGTGCCAGCAGCCTTGGAGGGCCAGGCGTCGTGACTGAAGCTTTCTTT,CASSLGGPGVVTEAFF
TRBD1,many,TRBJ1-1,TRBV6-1,TGTGCCAGCAGTGGACAGGGTCCCTGGGAAGCTTTTTTT,CASSGQGPWEAFF
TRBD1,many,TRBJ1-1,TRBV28,TGTGCCAGCAGGTTACAGGGGTACACTGAAGCTTTCTTT,CASRLQGYTEAFF
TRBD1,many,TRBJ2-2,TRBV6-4,TGTGCCAGCAGTGACGGGACAGGAGACACCGGGGAGCTGTTTTTT,CASSDGTGDTGELFF
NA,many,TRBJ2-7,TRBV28,TGTGCCAGCAGTTTACCCTCGGAGTACGAGCAGTACTTC,CASSLPSEYEQYF
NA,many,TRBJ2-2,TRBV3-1,TGTGCCAGCAGCCCAAGGGCGAACACCGGGGAGCTGTTTTTT,CASSPRANTGELFF
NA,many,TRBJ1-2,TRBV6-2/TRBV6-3,TGTGCCAGCAGTTACTCGACTGAGGCGGATGGCTACACCTTC,CASSYSTEADGYTF
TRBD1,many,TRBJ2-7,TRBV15,TGTGCCACCAGCAGAGCCGGACAGGTTTTCTACGAGCAGTACTTC,CATSRAGQVFYEQYF
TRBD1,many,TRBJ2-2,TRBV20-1,TGCAGTGCTCAAACCGGGACAGGGGCCACCGGGGAGCTGTTTTTT,CSAQTGTGATGELFF
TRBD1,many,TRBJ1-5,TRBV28,TGTGCCAGCAGTACACAGGGGGCGGGAGGTCAGCCCCAGCATTTT,CASSTQGAGGQPQHF
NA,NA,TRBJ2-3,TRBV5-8,TGTGCCAGCAGCCGCAGGGAACTCACGCAGTATTTT,CASSRRELTQYF
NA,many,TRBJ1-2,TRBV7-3,TGTGCCAGCAGCAGCGAGGGGGATGGTATTGGCTACACCTTC,CASSSEGDGIGYTF
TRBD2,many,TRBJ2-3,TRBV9,TGTGCCAGCAGCGTCGGACTAGCGGGGGATACGCAGTATTTT,CASSVGLAGDTQYF
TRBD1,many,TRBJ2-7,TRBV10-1,TGCGCCAGCAGTTACGAAAGGGACAGGGGGTATAACGAGCAGTACTTC,CASSYERDRGYNEQYF
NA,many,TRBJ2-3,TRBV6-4,TGTGCCAGCAGTGGGGACAGCACAGATACGCAGTATTTT,CASSGDSTDTQYF
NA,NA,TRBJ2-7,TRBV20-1,TGCAGTGCTAGTTCGGGGAGGTACGAGCAGTACTTC,CSASSGRYEQYF
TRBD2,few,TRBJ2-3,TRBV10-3,TGTGCCATCAGTGACCGACTAGCGGACCAGGGGACGCAGTATTTT,CAISDRLADQGTQYF
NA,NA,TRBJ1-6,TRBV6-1,TGTGCCAGCAGTGGTGAGGGAAATTCACCCCTCCACTTT,CASSGEGNSPLHF
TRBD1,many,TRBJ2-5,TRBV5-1,TGCGCCAGCAGCCCCCAGGGGGCGGGGGAGACCCAGTACTTC,CASSPQGAGETQYF
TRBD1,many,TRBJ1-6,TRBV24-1,TGTGCCACCAGCCTGACAGGGGGATTTAATTCACCCCTCCACTTT,CATSLTGGFNSPLHF
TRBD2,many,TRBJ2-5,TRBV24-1,TGTGCCACCAGTGACCGGTGGGGACTAGCGGGGGGGCAAGAGACCCAGTACTTC,CATSDRWGLAGGQETQYF
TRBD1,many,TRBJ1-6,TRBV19,TGTGCCAGTAGTGTAACAGGGGAGTATTCACCCCTCCACTTT,CASSVTGEYSPLHF
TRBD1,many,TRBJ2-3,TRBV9,TGTGCCAGCAGCTTCCAATGGGACAGTTCTCAGGCGCAGTATTTT,CASSFQWDSSQAQYF
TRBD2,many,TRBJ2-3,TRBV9,TGTGCCAGCAGCATGGGACTAGCGGGGGGGGATACGCAGTATTTT,CASSMGLAGGDTQYF
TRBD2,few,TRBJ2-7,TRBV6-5,TGTGCCAGCAGTTCCGGGACTAGCCCCTACGAGCAGTACTTC,CASSSGTSPYEQYF
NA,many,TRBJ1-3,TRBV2,TGTGCCAGCAGTGACTCAATGAAAGTCGGAAACACCATATATTTT,CASSDSMKVGNTIYF
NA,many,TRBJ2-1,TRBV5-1,TGCGCCAGCAGCGCGGGGTCCAAGTGCAATGAGCAGTTCTTC,CASSAGSKCNEQFF
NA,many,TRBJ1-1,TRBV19,TGTGCCAGTAGACCCCGCGGGCCAAACACTGAAGCTTTCTTT,CASRPRGPNTEAFF
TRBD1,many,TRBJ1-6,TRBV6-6,TGTGCCAGCAGTTACCCGACAGGGGGCGATCAGTCACCCCTCCACTTT,CASSYPTGGDQSPLHF
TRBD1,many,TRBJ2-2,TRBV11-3,TGTGCCAGCAGCTCCCACAGGGGGGCCACCGGGGAGCTGTTTTTT,CASSSHRGATGELFF
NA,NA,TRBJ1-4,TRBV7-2,TGTGCCAGCAGCTTAGGGGGGGTTGATAATGAAAAACTGTTTTTT,CASSLGGVDNEKLFF